Listed here is a single T cell receptor (beta chain). Its specificity is not known. This sample is drawn from a study of cytomegalovirus exposure and HLA in healthy donors. Study information: In a previous analysis, 95 million to 130 million unique TCR beta sequences were found from 170 million or so T cells. Study results and limitations: In an earlier analysis, in 620 or so donors, most V segments appeared productive either ~90% or ~30% of the time.

Amplification used 60 Vbeta primers and 13 Jbeta primers. Assay: immunoSEQ multiplex PCR; the TCRdb copy retains only in-frame clones and omits some. The data show about 140,000 clones, around 85% seen once. This clonotype originated in a female donor in good health and CMV-seronegative. The specimen was PBMCs.

CDR3 DNA sequence: TGCGCCAGCAGCCCCGGACAGAACACTGAAGCTTTCTTT. This encodes CASSPGQNTEAFF. This chain links TRBV5-1 with TRBJ1-1, with D tentatively TRBD1 (5 bases). This CDR3 spans 13 amino acids. Germline V CDR1 and CDR2: SGHRS, YFSETQ. Trimming cost V 4 bases and J 1 base, with 8 bases left between them. Supplemented by reference TRBV5-1 and TRBJ1-1, the full variable domain reads KAGVTQTPRYLIKTRGQQVTLSCSPISGHRSVSWYQQTPGQGLQFLFEYFSETQRNKGNFPGRFSGRQFSNSRSEMNVSTLELGDSALYLCASSPGQNTEAFFGQGTRLTVV.